These 27 T cell receptor beta chains share one sample of origin, sequenced in a study of blood T cell repertoires in COVID-19. Using immunoSEQ multiplex PCR, the repertoire was profiled, and TCRdb retains in-frame clones only, with some absent. The sample has 100,000 to 150,000 clones, roughly nine tenths seen once. The sequencing sample was made of peripheral blood. These TCRs come from a man aged 50-60 years with COVID-19, enrolled during active disease.

The chain carries TRBV30 and TRBJ2-2, with 11 bases aligning to TRBD1. There are 14 residues in the CDR3. V gave up 5 bases and J gave up 3 bases; unmatched junction bases: 2. Germline V lookup: CDR1 GTSNPN, CDR2 SVGIG (reference sequence). In DNA, the CDR3 is TGTGCCTGGGGACAGGGGGCATACACCGGGGAGCTGTTTTTT. It encodes CAWGQGAYTGELFF.

The V gene is TRBV7-3, the J gene TRBJ2-1, with 7 bases identical to TRBD2. The germline V gene encodes CDR1 SGHTA and CDR2 FQGTGA. The V and J ends lost 0 bases and 9 bases, in that order; junction bases with no gene match: 2. This CDR3 is 13 amino acids long. CDR3 loop: CASSLTGGPEQFF. The DNA for the CDR3 is TGTGCCAGCAGCTTAACGGGAGGGCCTGAGCAGTTCTTC.

This chain uses TRBV13 with TRBJ2-7; TRBD1 agrees at 8 bases. CDR1 and CDR2 (germline): PRHDT, FYEKMQ (reference sequence). There are 15 residues in the CDR3. Trimming cost V 5 bases and J 5 bases; bases outside gene matches: 11. CDR3 protein: CASSNRQGHPHEQYV. The CDR3, as DNA: TGTGCCAGCAGCAATCGACAGGGGCACCCCCACGAGCAGTACGTC.

The chain employs TRBV27 and TRBJ1-1, with D possibly TRBD1 on 6 matching bases. The CDR3 spans 13 residues. Germline V CDR1 and CDR2: MNHEY, SMNVEV (reference sequence). Trimming cost V 6 bases and J 4 bases, with 12 bases left between them. CDR3 DNA sequence: TGTGCCAGCAGGAACACAGGGAGCACTGAAGCTTTCTTT. The encoded protein is CASRNTGSTEAFF.

The rearrangement uses TRBV7-6 and TRBJ2-2; D perhaps matches TRBD2 (6 bases). The CDR3 has 16 residues. Germline lookup yields CDR1 SGHVS and CDR2 FNYEAQ. V was clipped by 0 bases and J by 0 bases, with 8 bases between them. CDR3 bases: TGTGCCAGCAGCTTAGCAGCGGGCCCGAACACCGGGGAGCTGTTTTTT. This codes for CASSLAAGPNTGELFF.

V is TRBV28 and J is TRBJ1-1; no clear D gene. V lost 9 bases, J lost 0 bases, and 5 bases lay in between. Germline V gene sequence: CDR1 MDHEN, CDR2 SYDVKM. This CDR3 is 11 amino acids long. The DNA for the CDR3 is TGTGCCAGTTTTATGAACACTGAAGCTTTCTTT. It specifies CASFMNTEAFF.

This chain uses TRBV12-3 or TRBV12-4 with TRBJ1-3; maybe TRBD1 (6 bases). The ends were cut back, 5 bases at V and 9 bases at J, with 14 bases in the middle. The CDR3 is 13 amino acids. The CDR3 loop reads CASSAPGAGTIYF. CDR3 DNA: TGTGCCAGCAGTGCGCCAGGGGCGGGCACCATATATTTT.

The chain recombines TRBV2 with TRBJ1-1, with D tentatively TRBD1 (6 bases). The CDR3 has 15 amino acids. Trimming removed 7 bases at V and 2 bases at J, with 17 bases between. CDR1 is SNHLY, CDR2 FYNNEI, per germline. DNA of the CDR3: TGTGCCAGCACTAGAGGGGGGGGCCTTAACACTGAAGCTTTCTTT. Residues: CASTRGGGLNTEAFF.

This sequence joins TRBV16 and TRBJ2-1, with D unclear. Between the trimmed V and J ends, which lost 0 bases and 8 bases, there was a span of 11 bases. The CDR3 length is 14 residues. From germline, CDR1 is KGHSY and CDR2 FQNENV. CDR3 in amino acids: CASSQSRSLDEQFF. As DNA, the CDR3 is TGTGCCAGCAGCCAATCGAGGAGTTTAGATGAGCAGTTCTTC. The full variable domain, completed using reference TRBV16 and TRBJ2-1, is GEEVAQTPKHLVRGEGQKAKLYCAPIKGHSYVFWYQQVLKNEFKFLISFQNENVFDETGMPKERFSAKCLPNSPCSLEIQATKLEDSAVYFCASSQSRSLDEQFFGPGTRLTVL.

The chain carries TRBV2 and TRBJ2-7, with TRBD1 matching 12 bases. Trimming removed 6 bases from V and 5 bases from J; junction bases left unmatched: 2. The germline V gene encodes CDR1 SNHLY and CDR2 FYNNEI. CDR3 length: 13 amino acids. In DNA form, the CDR3 reads TGTGCCAGCAGGGGGACAGGGGGCGACGAGCAGTACGTC. Its protein is CASRGTGGDEQYV.

The CDR3 loop reads CASSPFRGNNEQFF. For the CDR3, the DNA is TGTGCCAGCAGCCCGTTCAGGGGGAACAATGAGCAGTTCTTC. The gene calls are TRBV5-5 and TRBJ2-1, with 7 bases fitting TRBD1. The germline CDR1 and CDR2 sequences are SGHKS and YYEKEE (reference sequence). The CDR3 is 14 amino acids. V trimming: 4 bases; J trimming: 5 bases; junction bases outside the gene matches: 6.

The chain couples TRBV9 to TRBJ2-1, with D unresolved. From germline, CDR1 is SGDLS and CDR2 YYNGEE. This CDR3 is 14 amino acids long. Trimming left V 0 bases short and J 0 bases short, with 4 bases between. Written as DNA, the CDR3 is TGTGCCAGCAGCGTAGCTAGCTCCTACAATGAGCAGTTCTTC. It codes for CASSVASSYNEQFF.

A few counts support this clone. The chain has TRBV4-2 and TRBJ2-1, with D unresolved. V was clipped by 6 bases and J by 9 bases, with 18 bases between them. Germline CDR1 reads LGHNA; CDR2 reads YNFKEQ. The CDR3 sequence is 14 residues long. CDR3: CASRTTMGVGEQFF. In DNA form, the CDR3 reads TGTGCCAGCAGGACAACAATGGGTGTGGGTGAGCAGTTCTTC.

The chain is built from TRBV3-1 (or the pseudogene TRBV3-2) and TRBJ2-5, with 11 nucleotides matching TRBD2. In germline, CDR1 is LGHDT, CDR2 YNNKEL (reference sequence). Trimming removed 3 bases from V and 4 bases from J; junction bases left unmatched: 7. CDR3 size: 16 residues. The CDR3 DNA follows: TGTGCCAGCAGCCAGTTTAGCGGGAGGGGGCTAGAGACCCAGTACTTC. Translated: CASSQFSGRGLETQYF.

This clone has just a few counts. The V gene is TRBV10-3, the J gene TRBJ2-1; D not resolved. This CDR3 spans 17 amino acids. Trimming left V 0 bases short and J 0 bases short, with 12 bases between. Germline CDR1 and CDR2: ENHRY and SYGVKD. The CDR3 nucleotides read TGTGCCATCAGTGAGTCGACGGCGGCAAGCTCCTACAATGAGCAGTTCTTC. It encodes CAISESTAASSYNEQFF.

The chain employs TRBV15 and TRBJ2-1; the D gene is possibly TRBD2 (5 bases). Deletions cut 5 bases from V and 6 bases from J, with 14 bases between. The CDR3 is made up of 14 amino acids. Germline values: CDR1 LNHNV, CDR2 YYDKDF (reference sequence). This CDR3 reads CATSARGSGNEQFF. CDR3 sequence (DNA): TGTGCCACCAGCGCCCGTGGGAGCGGCAATGAGCAGTTCTTC.

The genes are TRBV11-3 and TRBJ2-1; 8 bases line up with TRBD2. Germline CDR1 reads SGHNT; CDR2 reads YENEEA. This CDR3 has 16 amino acids. V shed 5 bases, J shed 3 bases, and the junction held 9 bases outside the gene matches. CDR3 in DNA: TGTGCCAGCAGCATTTCATTGGCGGGAGGCTACAATGAGCAGTTCTTC. Translating it yields CASSISLAGGYNEQFF.

The chain links TRBV6-4 to TRBJ2-7, with D possibly matching TRBD1 (5 bases). The germline V gene encodes CDR1 MRHNA and CDR2 SNTAGT. Between the trimmed V and J ends, which lost 5 bases and 6 bases, there was a span of 26 bases. The CDR3 extends over 17 amino acids. As DNA, the CDR3 is TGTGCCAGCAGTTCCCCTCTATGGCAGGGTAGCCCGCGCGAGCAGTACTTC. Protein product: CASSSPLWQGSPREQYF.

The chain uses TRBV11-2 and TRBJ2-1, with 8 nucleotides matching TRBD2. The trim removed 2 bases at V and 4 bases at J, leaving 4 bases unmatched. The CDR3 consists of 15 residues. From germline, CDR1 is SGHAT and CDR2 FQNNGV. Written as DNA, the CDR3 is TGTGCCAGCAGCTTATTAGCGGGAAGGTACAATGAGCAGTTCTTC. This translates into CASSLLAGRYNEQFF.

The chain links TRBV15 to TRBJ2-2, with TRBD2 matching over 13 bases. The CDR3 extends over 18 amino acids. The V segment lost 0 bases and the J segment 0 bases; nucleotides outside the gene matches: 1. From germline, CDR1 is LNHNV and CDR2 YYDKDF (reference sequence). The CDR3 protein is CATSRELAGGANTGELFF. The DNA of the CDR3 is TGTGCCACCAGCAGAGAACTAGCGGGGGGGGCGAACACCGGGGAGCTGTTTTTT.

The V call is TRBV28, the J call TRBJ2-7; 7 bases are a match to TRBD2. The germline V gene has CDR1 MDHEN and CDR2 SYDVKM. The CDR3 has 15 residues. Germline trimming cut 4 bases from V and 6 bases from J; bases unmatched to any gene: 12. This chain's CDR3 is CASSSLGGSKGEQYF. In DNA, the CDR3 is TGTGCCAGCAGTTCGCTGGGCGGGAGTAAAGGCGAGCAGTACTTC.

The CDR3 protein is CAWRASGTGYDTQYF. The CDR3 DNA follows: TGTGCCTGGAGAGCCTCCGGGACAGGGTACGATACGCAGTATTTT. The chain couples TRBV30 to TRBJ2-3; 9 bases are a match to TRBD1. Germline values: CDR1 GTSNPN, CDR2 SVGIG (reference sequence). The junction had 10 bases not matched to a gene; V was cut back by 3 bases and J by 6 bases. The CDR3 sequence is 15 residues long.

The rearrangement links TRBV11-2 to TRBJ2-7; 10 bases are a match to TRBD2. Germline V gene data show CDR1 as SGHAT and CDR2 as FQNNGV. The CDR3 has 15 amino acids. V lost 5 bases, J lost 3 bases, and 7 bases stayed unmatched. CDR3 DNA sequence: TGTGCCAGCAGCCTAACTAGCGGGGTGCACTACGAGCAGTACGTC. Translation gives CASSLTSGVHYEQYV.

In its sample, this clone was seen once. The rearrangement uses TRBV30 and TRBJ2-2, with TRBD2 matching 9 bases. This CDR3 is 15 amino acids long. Looked up from germline, CDR1 is GTSNPN and CDR2 is SVGIG (reference sequence). The junction had 7 bases not matched to a gene; V was cut back by 7 bases and J by 1 base. The CDR3 protein is CAYTTSGLNTGELFF. The CDR3 nucleotides read TGTGCCTACACGACTAGCGGATTGAACACCGGGGAGCTGTTTTTT.

The CDR3 DNA sequence: TGTGCCAGCAGCACAATACAGGGGGTGGCAAATTCACCCCTCCACTTT. Translating gives CASSTIQGVANSPLHF. The chain is built from TRBV5-5 and TRBJ1-6, with 8 bases lining up with TRBD1. The CDR3 totals 16 residues. The J segment lost 7 bases and the V segment lost 4 bases, leaving 10 bases of the junction unmatched. Per germline, CDR1 SGHKS and CDR2 YYEKEE (reference sequence).

J is TRBJ1-2 and V is TRBV28; D ambiguous. Germline V lookup: CDR1 MDHEN, CDR2 SYDVKM. Deletions cut 6 bases from V and 8 bases from J, with 19 bases between. This CDR3 has 14 residues. The CDR3 sequence is CASSFGFSGSGYTF. In nucleotides, the CDR3 is TGTGCCAGCAGCTTCGGGTTTTCGGGAAGCGGCTACACCTTC.

This rearrangement joins TRBV30 to TRBJ1-1; TRBD1 is a possible D gene (6 bases). Per germline, CDR1 GTSNPN and CDR2 SVGIG (reference sequence). Trimming left V 1 base short and J 11 bases short, with 11 bases between. CDR3 length equals 11 residues. CDR3: CAWSGGGTAFF. DNA for the CDR3: TGTGCCTGGAGTGGGGGGGGCACGGCTTTCTTT.